A single sample gave rise to the 17 T cell receptor beta chains below, sequenced in a study of cytomegalovirus exposure and HLA in healthy donors. Primers for the PCR totalled 60 Vbeta and 13 Jbeta. Here immunoSEQ multiplex PCR was the method, and the copy in TCRdb shows in-frame clones only, minus some. This table has just under 150,000 clones, around 75% appearing once. Sequenced: PBMCs. Receptors originate from a woman between 25 and 40 years old in good health and CMV-seronegative.

V and J are TRBV4-1 and TRBJ2-3; D possibly corresponds to TRBD2 (6 bases). CDR3 length: 17 amino acids. V lost 0 bases, J lost 2 bases, and 15 bases lay in between. The germline V gene has CDR1 MGHRA and CDR2 YSYEKL. CDR3 sequence: CASSQDQIAAITDTQYF. CDR3 DNA sequence: TGCGCCAGCAGCCAAGATCAAATAGCGGCGATCACAGATACGCAGTATTTT.

The chain combines TRBV5-6 with TRBJ1-1; D might be TRBD1 (5 bases). CDR3 size: 14 residues. Trimming cost V 0 bases and J 5 bases, with 11 bases left between them. CDR1 is SGHDT and CDR2 is YYEEEE in the germline V gene. CDR3 residues: CASSLGGGGTEAFF. CDR3 nucleotides: TGTGCCAGCAGCTTGGGGGGGGGTGGTACTGAAGCTTTCTTT.

The gene calls are TRBV9 and TRBJ1-2; 8 nucleotides align to TRBD1. Germline CDR1 SGDLS, CDR2 YYNGEE. The CDR3 covers 14 residues. V gave up 2 bases and J gave up 8 bases; unmatched junction bases: 8. The CDR3 DNA sequence: TGTGCCAGCAGCGTGGCGACAGGGGATGAGGGCTACACCTTC. This translates into CASSVATGDEGYTF. Looking up the rest from reference TRBV9 and TRBJ1-2 gives the full variable domain: DSGVTQTPKHLITATGQRVTLRCSPRSGDLSVYWYQQSLDQGLQFLIQYYNGEERAKGNILERFSAQQFPDLHSELNLSSLELGDSALYFCASSVATGDEGYTFGSGTRLTVV.

The chain uses TRBV4-1 and TRBJ2-7; D may be TRBD1 (5 bases). V lost 0 bases, J lost 2 bases, and 5 bases lay in between. The CDR3 is 13 amino acids. Germline V gene data show CDR1 as MGHRA and CDR2 as YSYEKL. This CDR3 reads CASSQEQAYEQYF. The CDR3 DNA reads TGCGCCAGCAGCCAAGAACAGGCCTACGAGCAGTACTTC.

This clone was counted between two and nine times. The chain joins TRBV7-9 to TRBJ2-1; D is perhaps TRBD1 (5 bases). The V end lost 3 bases, the J end lost 7 bases, and 16 bases lay between the germline ends. Germline-derived CDR1 and CDR2 are SEHNR and FQNEAQ (reference sequence). The CDR3 spans 15 residues. CDR3 sequence (DNA): TGTGCCAGCAGCTTGGTCACAGGACCGTCAAATGAGCAGTTCTTC. Protein sequence: CASSLVTGPSNEQFF.

The chain links TRBV27 to TRBJ2-1; 11 bases are shared with TRBD2. In germline, CDR1 is MNHEY, CDR2 SMNVEV (reference sequence). CDR3 length equals 16 residues. J lost 6 bases, V lost 5 bases, and 9 bases had no gene match. The chain's CDR3 is CASSRPGLAGLNEQFF. In DNA form, the CDR3 reads TGTGCCAGCAGTCGCCCCGGACTAGCGGGTCTCAATGAGCAGTTCTTC.

DNA for the CDR3: TGCGCCAGCAGCTCTGGGACAGCAACTAATGAAAAACTGTTTTTT. It translates to CASSSGTATNEKLFF. This chain joins TRBV5-1 and TRBJ1-4, with TRBD1 matching over 7 bases. The germline gives CDR1 SGHRS, CDR2 YFSETQ. There are 15 residues in the CDR3. V dropped 3 bases and J dropped 0; count of bases not matched to a gene: 2.

The chain combines TRBV9 with TRBJ2-7; TRBD2 agrees at 8 bases. The CDR3 is made up of 15 amino acids. Trimming cost V 0 bases and J 1 base; bases outside gene matches: 3. Per the germline V gene, CDR1 is SGDLS and CDR2 is YYNGEE. CDR3 sequence reads: CASSVAASGSYEQYF. CDR3 nucleotide sequence: TGTGCCAGCAGCGTAGCGGCTAGCGGGTCCTACGAGCAGTACTTC.

The chain combines TRBV5-1 with TRBJ1-2; D is unclear. From germline, CDR1 is SGHRS and CDR2 YFSETQ. V gave up 7 bases and J gave up 8 bases, with 15 bases separating them. The CDR3 sequence is 12 residues long. The CDR3 reads CASLYRRGGYTF. The CDR3 DNA is TGCGCCAGCCTCTACCGAAGAGGAGGCTACACCTTC.

This chain connects TRBV18 to TRBJ1-5, with a weak D call TRBD1 (5 bases). V gave up 6 bases and J gave up 0 bases, with 9 bases separating them. Germline-derived CDR1 and CDR2 are KGHSH and LQKENI. The CDR3 runs to 14 residues. DNA of the CDR3: TGTGCCAGCTCCCAGGGTAATAGCAATCAGCCCCAGCATTTT. Its translation is CASSQGNSNQPQHF.

The gene calls are TRBV7-7 and TRBJ2-5; TRBD1 aligns across 9 bases. J gave up 6 bases and V 3 bases, and 8 bases lay outside the gene matches. The germline gives CDR1 SSHAT, CDR2 FNYEAQ (reference sequence). This CDR3 is built from 15 residues. The CDR3 DNA follows: TGTGCCAGCAGCTTGGCCTGGGACAGGGAGCAGACCCAGTACTTC. The encoded protein is CASSLAWDREQTQYF.

The chain links TRBV5-1 to TRBJ2-2, with 9 bases lining up with TRBD2. J lost 6 bases, V lost 4 bases, and 4 bases had no gene match. Germline-derived CDR1 and CDR2 are SGHRS and YFSETQ. This CDR3 spans 14 amino acids. The CDR3: CASSGTSGSGELFF. CDR3 nucleotides: TGCGCCAGCAGCGGAACTAGCGGGTCCGGGGAGCTGTTTTTT.

In this sample, this clone turned up once. The CDR3 protein is CASSSDRFEQYF. The CDR3 DNA reads TGTGCCAGCAGCAGTGACAGGTTCGAGCAGTACTTC. This sequence joins TRBV11-2 and TRBJ2-7; the D gene is possibly TRBD1 (6 bases). Germline CDR1 reads SGHAT; CDR2 reads FQNNGV. Trimming pared 5 bases from V and 6 bases from J, leaving 11 bases between. This CDR3 has 12 amino acids.

The chain recombines TRBV10-1 with TRBJ2-1; TRBD2 matches at 13 bases. Germline V gene lookup returns CDR1 WNHNN and CDR2 SYGVQD (reference sequence). The junction had 7 bases not matched to a gene; V was cut back by 0 bases and J by 5 bases. This CDR3 contains 18 residues. The CDR3 DNA sequence: TGCGCCAGCAGTGAGTCGGGTACTAGCGGGGGGGCCGACAATGAGCAGTTCTTC. Translating gives CASSESGTSGGADNEQFF.

The chain carries TRBV7-9 and TRBJ1-1; TRBD1 aligns across 8 bases. The germline V gene has CDR1 SEHNR and CDR2 FQNEAQ (reference sequence). V trimming: 3 bases; J trimming: 2 bases; junction bases outside the gene matches: 11. The CDR3 length is 17 residues. This CDR3 reads CASSFSVKTGVNTEAFF. The CDR3 coding sequence is TGTGCCAGCAGCTTTAGCGTAAAGACAGGGGTTAACACTGAAGCTTTCTTT. Combining the CDR3 with reference TRBV7-9 and TRBJ1-1 gives the whole variable domain DTGVSQNPRHKITKRGQNVTFRCDPISEHNRLYWYRQTLGQGPEFLTYFQNEAQLEKSRLLSDRFSAERPKGSFSTLEIQRTEQGDSAMYLCASSFSVKTGVNTEAFFGQGTRLTVV.

This clone was seen just once. The chain recombines TRBV10-3 with TRBJ2-5, with D perhaps TRBD1 (6 bases). V shed 2 bases and J shed 2 bases, with 27 bases lying between them. The CDR3 length is 20 residues. Germline V lookup: CDR1 ENHRY, CDR2 SYGVKD. The DNA of the CDR3 is TGTGCCATCAGTGAGCCGCCCCGCTATTCCAGGGGACACGATCAAGAGACCCAGTACTTC. Protein product: CAISEPPRYSRGHDQETQYF.

The J gene is TRBJ2-5, the V gene TRBV9, with 8 bases lining up with TRBD2. The V gene's germline CDR1 is SGDLS and CDR2 YYNGEE. The V gene end was trimmed by 3 bases and the J gene end by 5 bases; junction bases not matched to a gene: 9. This CDR3 is built from 15 residues. For the CDR3, the DNA is TGTGCCAGCAGCGCTACGGGACTAGTTTTGGAGACCCAGTACTTC. Protein sequence: CASSATGLVLETQYF.